Each of the 17 T cell receptor beta chains below was sequenced from the same sample in a study of blood T cell repertoires in COVID-19. Repertoires were generated with immunoSEQ multiplex PCR, while TCRdb's copy carries only in-frame clones and drops some. The table lists a few hundred thousand clones, about 90% of them singletons, with roughly 2.2% in the top ten. Sequenced sample: peripheral blood. The receptors were sampled from a woman in her forties or fifties with acute or convalescent COVID-19.

This clone occurred a few times. V and J are TRBV11-2 and TRBJ2-7; a possible D gene is TRBD1 (6 bases). CDR3 size: 14 residues. V was cut by 3 bases and J by 9 bases, with 18 bases left in between. Germline V lookup: CDR1 SGHAT, CDR2 FQNNGV. The CDR3 spells CASSFKQGIYVQYF. DNA for the CDR3: TGTGCCAGCAGCTTCAAACAGGGTATATATGTGCAGTACTTC.

The genes are TRBV7-2 and TRBJ1-3; 7 bases map to TRBD1. With 1 base clipped from V and 0 bases from J, the junction kept 6 bases outside the gene matches. Germline values: CDR1 SGHTA, CDR2 FQGNSA. This CDR3 is built from 17 residues. The CDR3 DNA is TGTGCCAGCAGCTTAGAAGGGACAGATTTCTCTGGAAACACCATATATTTT. This encodes CASSLEGTDFSGNTIYF.

The chain is built from TRBV5-1 and TRBJ1-5, with 10 bases lining up with TRBD1. The CDR3 contains 16 residues. Per the germline V gene, CDR1 is SGHRS and CDR2 is YFSETQ. V shed 1 base, J shed 4 bases, and the junction held 5 bases outside the gene matches. The CDR3 nucleotides read TGCGCCAGCAGCTTGACACCGGGACAGGGGAATCAGCCCCAGCATTTT. Its translation is CASSLTPGQGNQPQHF.

This clone was seen just once. The gene calls are TRBV3-1 (or the pseudogene TRBV3-2) and TRBJ2-7; 11 positions agree with TRBD1. CDR1 is LGHDT, CDR2 YNNKEL, per germline (reference sequence). This CDR3 comprises 14 residues. V trimming: 8 bases; J trimming: 6 bases; junction bases outside the gene matches: 9. CDR3 loop: CASGGTGGSGEQYF. The CDR3, as DNA: TGTGCCAGCGGCGGGACAGGGGGATCTGGCGAGCAGTACTTC.

In this sample, this clone turned up once. The rearrangement links TRBV7-2 to TRBJ2-1; 14 bases are a match to TRBD2. V lost 0 bases to trimming and J lost 10 bases; unmatched junction nucleotides: 11. The CDR3 extends over 18 amino acids. CDR1 is SGHTA, CDR2 FQGNSA, per germline. CDR3 protein: CASSLAFWGTSGSFEQFF. The DNA for the CDR3 is TGTGCCAGCAGCTTAGCGTTTTGGGGGACTAGCGGGAGTTTCGAGCAGTTCTTC.

V is TRBV3-1 (or the pseudogene TRBV3-2) and J is TRBJ2-3; D perhaps matches TRBD1 (5 bases). The V gene lost 1 base and the J gene lost 7 bases, with 15 bases spanning the gap. Germline V gene data show CDR1 as LGHDT and CDR2 as YNNKEL (reference sequence). CDR3 length: 15 amino acids. CDR3 nucleotide sequence: TGTGCCAGCAGCCAAGTGGTTACTGGACAAAATACGCAGTATTTT. Translated, it gives CASSQVVTGQNTQYF.

The gene calls are TRBV2 and TRBJ1-1, with D maybe TRBD1 (6 bases). V lost 6 bases, J lost 5 bases, and 16 bases lay in between. In germline, CDR1 is SNHLY, CDR2 FYNNEI. CDR3 length equals 14 residues. The CDR3: CASRKEGGGTEAFF. The CDR3 region has the DNA TGTGCCAGCAGGAAAGAAGGGGGGGGGACTGAAGCTTTCTTT.

This sequence joins TRBV6-1 and TRBJ2-1; 13 positions match TRBD2. This CDR3 contains 16 residues. Germline V gene sequence: CDR1 MNHNS, CDR2 SASEGT. V lost 6 bases to trimming and J lost 4 bases; unmatched junction nucleotides: 6. The CDR3 is CASRELAGGTYNEQFF. CDR3 DNA sequence: TGTGCCAGCAGAGAACTAGCGGGGGGGACTTACAATGAGCAGTTCTTC.

This chain links TRBV9 with TRBJ2-6; D remains unclear. CDR1 and CDR2 from the germline V gene are SGDLS and YYNGEE. The V gene lost 0 bases and the J gene lost 0 bases, with 16 bases spanning the gap. CDR3 length: 19 residues. In DNA form, the CDR3 reads TGTGCCAGCAGCGTAGCTTCCGGCAGGTACAGCTCTGGGGCCAACGTCCTGACTTTC. Protein: CASSVASGRYSSGANVLTF.

The chain joins TRBV10-2 to TRBJ2-7; tentatively, D is TRBD1 (6 bases). V was shortened by 2 bases and J by 1 base, with 6 bases between the two germline ends. This CDR3 is built from 13 residues. The V gene's germline CDR1 is WSHSY and CDR2 SAAADI. CDR3 bases: TGCGCCAGCAGTGAGGGACAGTCCTACGAGCAGTACTTC. It specifies CASSEGQSYEQYF.

This sequence joins TRBV20-1 and TRBJ1-5, with a weak D call TRBD1 (5 bases). Germline V CDR1 and CDR2: DFQATT, SNEGSKA (reference sequence). Trimming removed 3 bases from V and 7 bases from J, with 10 bases in between. The CDR3 has 12 residues. The CDR3 nucleotides read TGCAGTGCTAGTCCCGGGGGACAGCCCCAGCATTTT. It is translated as CSASPGGQPQHF.

The CDR3 region has the DNA TGTGCCAGCAGCCAAGCGGAACGTCGGGTTCAAACCAAAAACATTCAGTACTTC. As protein: CASSQAERRVQTKNIQYF. The chain uses TRBV3-1 (or the pseudogene TRBV3-2) and TRBJ2-4; unclear D gene. V dropped 1 base and J dropped 2 bases, with 18 bases sitting between them. The CDR3 has 18 amino acids. The germline gives CDR1 LGHDT, CDR2 YNNKEL (reference sequence).

V is TRBV6-5 and J is TRBJ2-3; D possibly corresponds to TRBD2 (6 bases). Germline values: CDR1 MNHEY, CDR2 SVGAGI. CDR3 size: 14 residues. Trimming cost V 6 bases and J 0 bases, with 10 bases left between them. The CDR3 DNA is TGTGCCAGCAGCGGGGGAGATAGCACAGATACGCAGTATTTT. This gives the protein CASSGGDSTDTQYF.

The chain combines TRBV12-3 or TRBV12-4 with TRBJ2-7, with D hard to call. Trimming took 3 bases from V and 3 from J, leaving 6 bases between them. CDR3 size: 12 residues. CDR3 sequence (DNA): TGTGCCAGCAGTTTCTCCCTCTACGAGCAGTACTTC. It encodes CASSFSLYEQYF.

V gene TRBV5-1 combines with J gene TRBJ2-1; D unresolved. Trimming pared 2 bases from V and 0 bases from J, leaving 9 bases between. CDR1 is SGHRS and CDR2 is YFSETQ in the germline V gene. This CDR3 has 15 amino acids. For the CDR3, the DNA is TGCGCCAGCAGCTTTGCTTCTAGCTCCTACAATGAGCAGTTCTTC. It specifies CASSFASSSYNEQFF.

The chain joins TRBV29-1 to TRBJ2-7, with D possibly matching TRBD2 (6 bases). V shed 4 bases and J shed 2 bases, with 12 bases lying between them. This CDR3 has 13 residues. Germline lookup yields CDR1 SQVTM and CDR2 ANQGSEA. CDR3 residues: CSVASEGPYEQYF. The CDR3 nucleotides are TGCAGCGTTGCTTCGGAGGGGCCCTACGAGCAGTACTTC.

The table lists this clone with a count of one. The chain is built from TRBV4-2 and TRBJ2-3, with 7 bases fitting TRBD2. The CDR3 has 20 residues. V lost 4 bases and J lost 0; bases outside the gene matches: 19. The germline V gene encodes CDR1 LGHNA and CDR2 YNFKEQ. CDR3 in DNA: TGTGCCAGCAGCCGGACGGGACTTAAAAGAACGGGGGGAAGCACAGATACGCAGTATTTT. It yields the protein CASSRTGLKRTGGSTDTQYF.